One and the same sample provided the 5 T cell receptor beta chains below, sequenced in a study of regulatory T cells in long-lasting Graves disease. Regarding time point: persistent/refractory GD, antithyroid drugs over 5 years with positive TRAb. From PBMCs, RNA was extracted and then used to make the TCR library. Researchers made TCR beta libraries by using iRepertoire HTBI primers and running Arm-PCR on CDR3 regions. TCRdb re-called the multiplex PCR reads with MiXCR, one entry per CDR3 protein. The sample comprises 350,000 to 450,000 distinct CDR3 sequences, less than 25% of which are singletons, and under 25% rests with the top ten. The sample consisted of peripheral blood mononuclear cells (PBMCs), taken when the disease was refractory, from a patient treated with antithyroid drugs. These receptors were collected from a female donor with Graves disease.

The rearrangement links TRBV19 to TRBJ2-7; D is uncertain. Trimming cost V 4 bases and J 3 bases, with 10 bases left between them. The CDR3 sequence is 13 residues long. Germline V lookup: CDR1 LNHDA, CDR2 SQIVND (reference sequence). CDR3 bases: TGTGCCAGTAGTAGGCAGGACGACTACGAGCAGTACTTC. Its translation: CASSRQDDYEQYF.

The chain uses TRBV9 and TRBJ1-2; maybe TRBD1 (5 bases). Trimming took 4 bases from V and 8 from J, leaving 15 bases between them. The CDR3 is made up of 13 amino acids. Germline V CDR1 and CDR2: SGDLS, YYNGEE. CDR3 coding DNA: TGTGCCAGCAGCCCCCTGGGGCCTTCCGGCTACACCTTC. Protein sequence: CASSPLGPSGYTF.

This chain links TRBV29-1 with TRBJ2-5, with 12 positions matching TRBD2. Germline trimming cut 4 bases from V and 4 bases from J; bases unmatched to any gene: 10. CDR3 length equals 16 residues. CDR1 is SQVTM and CDR2 is ANQGSEA in the germline V gene. For the CDR3, the DNA is TGCAGCGTTGTTTTCTCCCTGACTAGCGGGGGAGAGACCCAGTACTTC. Encoded protein: CSVVFSLTSGGETQYF.

This clonotype was observed at least ten times. V and J are TRBV20-1 and TRBJ2-7; the D gene is possibly TRBD2 (5 bases). The CDR3 is 15 amino acids. The germline gives CDR1 DFQATT, CDR2 SNEGSKA (reference sequence). Deletions cut 1 base from V and 3 bases from J, with 16 bases between. This chain's CDR3 is CSARALSGAIYEQYF. In nucleotides, the CDR3 is TGCAGTGCTAGAGCCCTCAGCGGAGCCATCTACGAGCAGTACTTC.

The gene calls are TRBV6-1 and TRBJ2-1; 10 positions agree with TRBD1. The length of the CDR3 is 14 residues. CDR1 and CDR2 (germline): MNHNS, SASEGT. Germline trimming cut 8 bases from V and 14 bases from J; bases unmatched to any gene: 15. In DNA form, the CDR3 reads TGTGCCAGCGTCGTGGGACAGGGGCAAGGACGAGAGTTCTTC. Its translation is CASVVGQGQGREFF.